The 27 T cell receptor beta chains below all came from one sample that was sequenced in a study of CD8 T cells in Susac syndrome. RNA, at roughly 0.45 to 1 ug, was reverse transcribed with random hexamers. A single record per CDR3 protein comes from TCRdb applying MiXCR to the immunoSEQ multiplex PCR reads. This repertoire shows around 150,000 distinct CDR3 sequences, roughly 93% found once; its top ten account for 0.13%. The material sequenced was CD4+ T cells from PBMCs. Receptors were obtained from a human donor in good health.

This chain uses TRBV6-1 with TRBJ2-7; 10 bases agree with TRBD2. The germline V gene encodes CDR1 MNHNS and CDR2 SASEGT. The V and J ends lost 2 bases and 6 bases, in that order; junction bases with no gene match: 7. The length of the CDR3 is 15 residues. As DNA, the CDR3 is TGTGCCAGCAGTGAAAGAGCGGGGGGGCAGGGCGAGCAGTACTTC. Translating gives CASSERAGGQGEQYF.

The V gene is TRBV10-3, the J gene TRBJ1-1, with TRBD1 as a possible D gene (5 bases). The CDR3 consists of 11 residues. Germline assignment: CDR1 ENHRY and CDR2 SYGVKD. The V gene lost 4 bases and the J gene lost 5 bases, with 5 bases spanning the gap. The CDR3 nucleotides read TGTGCCATCAGTGGACAGACTGAAGCTTTCTTT. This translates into CAISGQTEAFF.

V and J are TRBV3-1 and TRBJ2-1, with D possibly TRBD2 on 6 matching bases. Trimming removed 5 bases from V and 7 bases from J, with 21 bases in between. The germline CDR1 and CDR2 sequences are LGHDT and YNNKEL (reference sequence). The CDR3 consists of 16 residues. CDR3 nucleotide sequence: TGTGCCAGCAGCTTCGGGACTCCCAACGGGATGAATGAGCAGTTCTTC. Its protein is CASSFGTPNGMNEQFF.

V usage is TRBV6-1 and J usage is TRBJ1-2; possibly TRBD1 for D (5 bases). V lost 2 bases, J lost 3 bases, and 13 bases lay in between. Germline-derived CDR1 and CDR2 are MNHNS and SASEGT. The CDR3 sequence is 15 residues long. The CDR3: CASSEPQTGYYGYTF. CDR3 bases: TGTGCCAGCAGTGAACCCCAAACAGGTTACTATGGCTACACCTTC.

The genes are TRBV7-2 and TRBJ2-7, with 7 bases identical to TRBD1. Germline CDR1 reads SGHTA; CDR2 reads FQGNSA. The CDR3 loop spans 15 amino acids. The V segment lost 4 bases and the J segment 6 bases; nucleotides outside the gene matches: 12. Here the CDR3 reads CASSSLRQGAGEQYF. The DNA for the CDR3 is TGTGCCAGCAGCTCTCTCAGACAGGGAGCTGGCGAGCAGTACTTC.

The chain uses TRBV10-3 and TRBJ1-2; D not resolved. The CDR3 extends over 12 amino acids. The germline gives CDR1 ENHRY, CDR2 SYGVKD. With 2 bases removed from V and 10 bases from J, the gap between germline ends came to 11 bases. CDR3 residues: CAISEPGFTYTF. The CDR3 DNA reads TGTGCCATCAGTGAGCCAGGTTTTACCTACACCTTC.

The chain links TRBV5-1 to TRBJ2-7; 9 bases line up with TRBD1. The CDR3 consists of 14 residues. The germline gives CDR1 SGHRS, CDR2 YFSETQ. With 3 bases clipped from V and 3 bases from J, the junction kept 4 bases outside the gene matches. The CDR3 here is CASSSTGGGYEQYF. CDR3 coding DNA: TGCGCCAGCAGCTCGACAGGGGGGGGCTACGAGCAGTACTTC.

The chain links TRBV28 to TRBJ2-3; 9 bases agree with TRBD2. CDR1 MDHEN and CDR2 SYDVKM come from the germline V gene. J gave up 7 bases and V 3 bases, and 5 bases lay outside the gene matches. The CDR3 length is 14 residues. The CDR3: CASSFPSGGNTQYF. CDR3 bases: TGTGCCAGCAGTTTTCCCAGCGGGGGGAATACGCAGTATTTT.

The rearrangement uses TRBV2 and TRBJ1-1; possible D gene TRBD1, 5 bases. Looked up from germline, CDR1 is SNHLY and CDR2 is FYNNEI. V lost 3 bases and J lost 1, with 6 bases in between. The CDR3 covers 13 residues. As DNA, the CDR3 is TGTGCCAGCAGTGATCAGGGGAACACTGAAGCTTTCTTT. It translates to CASSDQGNTEAFF.

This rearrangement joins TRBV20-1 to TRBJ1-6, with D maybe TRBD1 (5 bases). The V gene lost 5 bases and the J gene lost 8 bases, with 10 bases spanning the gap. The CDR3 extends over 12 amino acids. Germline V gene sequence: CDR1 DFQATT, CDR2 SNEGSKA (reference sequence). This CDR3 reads CSAGGGDSPLHF. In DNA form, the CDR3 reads TGCAGTGCTGGCGGGGGGGATTCACCCCTCCACTTT.

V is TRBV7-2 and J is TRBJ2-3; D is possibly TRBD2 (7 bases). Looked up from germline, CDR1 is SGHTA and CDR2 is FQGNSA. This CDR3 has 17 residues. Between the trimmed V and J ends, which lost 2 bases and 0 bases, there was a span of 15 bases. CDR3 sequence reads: CASSLNGGAGSTDTQYF. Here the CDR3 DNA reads TGTGCCAGCAGCTTAAATGGGGGGGCGGGGAGCACAGATACGCAGTATTTT.

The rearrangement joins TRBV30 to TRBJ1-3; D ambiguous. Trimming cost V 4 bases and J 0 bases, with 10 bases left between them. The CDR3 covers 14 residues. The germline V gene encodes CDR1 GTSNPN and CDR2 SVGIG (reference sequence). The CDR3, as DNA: TGTGCCTGGAATAGATCACCCTCTGGAAACACCATATATTTT. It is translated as CAWNRSPSGNTIYF.

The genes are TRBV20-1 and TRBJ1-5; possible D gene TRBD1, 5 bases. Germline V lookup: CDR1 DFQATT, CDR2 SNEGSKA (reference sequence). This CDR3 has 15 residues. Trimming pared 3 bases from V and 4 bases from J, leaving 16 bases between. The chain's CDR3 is CSASGGGLINQPQHF. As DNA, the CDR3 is TGCAGTGCTAGTGGGGGAGGGTTAATAAATCAGCCCCAGCATTTT.

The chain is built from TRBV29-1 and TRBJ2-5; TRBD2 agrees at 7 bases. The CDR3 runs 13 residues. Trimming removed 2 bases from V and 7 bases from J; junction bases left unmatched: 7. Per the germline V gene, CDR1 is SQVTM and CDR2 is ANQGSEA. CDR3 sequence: CSVEPGGTGTQYF. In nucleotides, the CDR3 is TGCAGCGTTGAACCGGGGGGAACTGGGACCCAGTACTTC.

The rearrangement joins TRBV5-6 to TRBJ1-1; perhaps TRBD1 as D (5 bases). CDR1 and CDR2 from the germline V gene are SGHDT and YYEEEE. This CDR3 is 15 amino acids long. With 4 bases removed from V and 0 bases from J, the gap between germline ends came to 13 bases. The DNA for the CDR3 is TGTGCCAGCAGCGTTCCGGGGGGGATGAACACTGAAGCTTTCTTT. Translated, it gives CASSVPGGMNTEAFF.

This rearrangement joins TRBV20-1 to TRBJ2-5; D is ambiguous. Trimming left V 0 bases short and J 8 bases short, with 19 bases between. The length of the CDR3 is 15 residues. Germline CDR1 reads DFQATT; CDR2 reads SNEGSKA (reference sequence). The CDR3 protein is CSARDRARAYTTQYF. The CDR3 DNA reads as TGCAGTGCTAGAGATAGGGCCCGCGCCTATACTACCCAGTACTTC.

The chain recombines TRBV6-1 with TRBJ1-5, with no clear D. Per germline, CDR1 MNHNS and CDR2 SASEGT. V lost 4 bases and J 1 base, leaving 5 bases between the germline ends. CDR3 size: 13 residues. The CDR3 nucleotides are TGTGCCAGCAGTGGTCTAAGCAATCAGCCCCAGCATTTT. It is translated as CASSGLSNQPQHF.

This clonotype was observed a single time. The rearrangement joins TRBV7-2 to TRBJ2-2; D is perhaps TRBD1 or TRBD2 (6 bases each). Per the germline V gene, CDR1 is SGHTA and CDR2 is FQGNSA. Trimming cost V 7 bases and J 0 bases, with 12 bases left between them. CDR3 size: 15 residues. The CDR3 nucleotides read TGTGCCAGCACGAGGGGGGCCACGAACACCGGGGAGCTGTTTTTT. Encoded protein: CASTRGATNTGELFF.

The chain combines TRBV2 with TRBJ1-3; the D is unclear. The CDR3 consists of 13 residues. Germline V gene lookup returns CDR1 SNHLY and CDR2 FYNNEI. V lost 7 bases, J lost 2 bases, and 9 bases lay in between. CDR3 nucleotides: TGTGCCAGCACGAAGCAACCTGGAAACACCATATATTTT. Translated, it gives CASTKQPGNTIYF.

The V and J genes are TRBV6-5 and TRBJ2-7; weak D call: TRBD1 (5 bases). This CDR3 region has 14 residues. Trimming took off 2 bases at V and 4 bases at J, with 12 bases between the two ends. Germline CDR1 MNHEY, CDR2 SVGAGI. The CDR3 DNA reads TGTGCCAGCAGTTACGGCAGGGCGGTTTACGAGCAGTACTTC. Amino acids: CASSYGRAVYEQYF.

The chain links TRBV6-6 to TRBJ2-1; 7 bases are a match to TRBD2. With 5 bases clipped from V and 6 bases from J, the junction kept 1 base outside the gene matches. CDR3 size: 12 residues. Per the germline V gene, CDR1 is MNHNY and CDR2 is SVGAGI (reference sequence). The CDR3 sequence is CASSPSGNEQFF. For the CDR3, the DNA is TGTGCCAGCAGTCCTAGCGGCAATGAGCAGTTCTTC.

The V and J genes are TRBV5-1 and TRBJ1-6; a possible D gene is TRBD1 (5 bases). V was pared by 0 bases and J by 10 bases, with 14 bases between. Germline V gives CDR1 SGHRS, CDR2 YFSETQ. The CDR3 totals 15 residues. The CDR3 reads CASSLEVGRDSPLHF. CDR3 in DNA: TGCGCCAGCAGCTTGGAAGTAGGGAGGGACTCACCCCTCCACTTT.

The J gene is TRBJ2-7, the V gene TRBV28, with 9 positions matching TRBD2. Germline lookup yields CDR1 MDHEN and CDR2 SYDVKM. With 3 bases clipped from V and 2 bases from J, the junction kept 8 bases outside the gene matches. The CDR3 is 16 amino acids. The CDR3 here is CASSFSLAGLTYEQYF. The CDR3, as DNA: TGTGCCAGCAGTTTCTCTCTAGCGGGGTTAACCTACGAGCAGTACTTC.

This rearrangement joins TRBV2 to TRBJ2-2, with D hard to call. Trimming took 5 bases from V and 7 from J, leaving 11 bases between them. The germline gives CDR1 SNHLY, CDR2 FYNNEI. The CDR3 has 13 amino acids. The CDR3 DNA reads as TGTGCCAGCAGTTACGCTGAGAACGGGGAGCTGTTTTTT. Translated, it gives CASSYAENGELFF.

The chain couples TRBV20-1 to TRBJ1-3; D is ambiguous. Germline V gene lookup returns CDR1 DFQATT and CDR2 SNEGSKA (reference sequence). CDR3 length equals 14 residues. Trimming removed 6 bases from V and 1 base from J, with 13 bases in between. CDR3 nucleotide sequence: TGCAGTGCCCTCCGGGCGGTTTCTGGAAACACCATATATTTT. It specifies CSALRAVSGNTIYF.

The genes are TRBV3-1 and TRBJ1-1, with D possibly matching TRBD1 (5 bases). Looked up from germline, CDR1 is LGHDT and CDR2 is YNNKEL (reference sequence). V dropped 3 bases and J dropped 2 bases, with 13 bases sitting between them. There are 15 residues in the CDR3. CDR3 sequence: CASSHADRDNTEAFF. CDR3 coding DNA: TGTGCCAGCAGCCACGCCGACCGGGACAACACTGAAGCTTTCTTT.

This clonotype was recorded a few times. The CDR3 here is CASSQGTGGYEQYF. CDR3 nucleotide sequence: TGTGCCAGCAGCCAAGGGACCGGAGGCTACGAGCAGTACTTC. The V and J genes are TRBV3-1 and TRBJ2-7; possible D gene TRBD2, 5 bases. CDR3 length: 14 amino acids. The germline V gene has CDR1 LGHDT and CDR2 YNNKEL (reference sequence). V was pared by 1 base and J by 3 bases, with 10 bases between.